The next 23 T cell receptor beta chains were all read from a single sample in a study of glioma-infiltrating T cells. Using RNA template, CDR3s of TCR alpha and beta were amplified with iRepertoire arm-PCR. TCRdb re-called the multiplex PCR reads with MiXCR, one entry per CDR3 protein. There are tens of thousands of distinct CDR3 sequences in the sample; about 23% occur only once, and 6.7% lies in the top ten. Source material: glioma tissue, nonneoplastic brain tissue, or PBMCs (not recorded which). The receptor set was obtained from a human donor with low-grade glioma or glioblastoma, undergoing nonglioma brain surgery, or in good health (not recorded which).

The chain is built from TRBV19 and TRBJ2-3, with a weak D call TRBD2 (5 bases). The CDR3 extends over 13 amino acids. CDR1 and CDR2 from the germline V gene are LNHDA and SQIVND (reference sequence). Deletions cut 6 bases from V and 1 base from J, with 8 bases between. Here the CDR3 DNA reads TGTGCCAGTAGGTTGAGGGGCACAGATACGCAGTATTTT. This encodes CASRLRGTDTQYF. The whole variable domain, filled in from reference TRBV19 and TRBJ2-3, reads DGGITQSPKYLFRKEGQNVTLSCEQNLNHDAMYWYRQDPGQGLRLIYYSQIVNDFQKGDIAEGYSVSREKKESFPLTVTSAQKNPTAFYLCASRLRGTDTQYFGPGTRLTVL.

This clonotype was counted a few times. The chain is built from TRBV5-1 and TRBJ1-1, with TRBD1 matching 10 bases. Germline V gives CDR1 SGHRS, CDR2 YFSETQ. Trimming took 4 bases from V and 7 from J; bases not matched to a gene: 13. The CDR3 runs to 16 residues. The CDR3 DNA follows: TGCGCCAGCAGCGGCGGACAGGGGGGCGTTATGTATGAAGCTTTCTTT. Its translation: CASSGGQGGVMYEAFF.

This clonotype has a count of ten or more. The chain is built from TRBV27 and TRBJ2-7; D may be TRBD1 (6 bases). The germline V gene encodes CDR1 MNHEY and CDR2 SMNVEV (reference sequence). CDR3 length: 14 amino acids. Trimming took 5 bases from V and 2 from J, leaving 13 bases between them. For the CDR3, the DNA is TGTGCCAGCAGTCTGACAGGCGCCCCCTACGAGCAGTACTTC. As protein: CASSLTGAPYEQYF.

This clonotype was recorded many times. The chain has TRBV7-8 and TRBJ2-3, with 10 bases identical to TRBD2. The CDR3 consists of 16 residues. In germline, CDR1 is SGHVS, CDR2 FQNEAQ. Trimming took 5 bases from V and 2 from J; bases not matched to a gene: 7. CDR3 nucleotides: TGTGCCAGCAGCCTGATCCTAGCGGGGGACACAGATACGCAGTATTTT. Translation gives CASSLILAGDTDTQYF.

This clonotype showed up just a few times. The gene calls are TRBV29-1 and TRBJ1-1; the D gene is possibly TRBD1 (6 bases). The V end was cut by 6 bases, the J end by 0 bases, with 17 bases between. CDR1 and CDR2 from the germline V gene are SQVTM and ANQGSEA. There are 15 residues in the CDR3. The CDR3 region is CSVLTGPRVNTEAFF. The CDR3 nucleotides read TGCAGCGTCTTAACAGGGCCAAGGGTGAACACTGAAGCTTTCTTT. Full variable domain (rest looked up from reference TRBV29-1 and TRBJ1-1): SAVISQKPSRDICQRGTSLTIQCQVDSQVTMMFWYRQQPGQSLTLIATANQGSEATYESGFVIDKFPISRPNLTFSTLTVSNMSPEDSSIYLCSVLTGPRVNTEAFFGQGTRLTVV.

This clonotype has ten or more counts. This rearrangement joins TRBV7-2 to TRBJ2-7; D uncertain. V gave up 1 base and J gave up 6 bases, with 7 bases separating them. The germline CDR1 and CDR2 sequences are SGHTA and FQGNSA. The CDR3 spans 12 residues. In DNA form, the CDR3 reads TGTGCCAGCAGCTTAGTTGCGTCCGAGCAGTACTTC. Protein product: CASSLVASEQYF.

This clonotype was seen repeatedly, ten times or more. The genes are TRBV2 and TRBJ1-3, with D possibly matching TRBD1 (5 bases). The germline CDR1 and CDR2 sequences are SNHLY and FYNNEI. Trimming removed 2 bases from V and 2 bases from J, with 13 bases in between. This CDR3 is built from 16 residues. DNA for the CDR3: TGTGCCAGCAGTGAAAGCAAAAGGACAACTGGAAACACCATATATTTT. Its translation is CASSESKRTTGNTIYF.

This rearrangement joins TRBV12-3 or TRBV12-4 to TRBJ2-1, with 8 positions matching TRBD2. With 1 base clipped from V and 2 bases from J, the junction kept 1 base outside the gene matches. CDR3 length: 15 residues. The CDR3 reads CASSLGGGPYNEQFF. CDR3 DNA sequence: TGTGCCAGCAGTTTAGGCGGGGGGCCCTACAATGAGCAGTTCTTC.

The chain is built from TRBV5-1 and TRBJ2-7; tentatively, D is TRBD1 (6 bases). The V end was cut by 4 bases, the J end by 9 bases, with 23 bases between. The CDR3 sequence is 15 residues long. Germline assignment: CDR1 SGHRS and CDR2 YFSETQ. The CDR3 reads CASSLEQGLNDGQYF. The CDR3 nucleotides are TGCGCCAGCAGCCTCGAACAGGGCCTCAACGATGGGCAGTACTTC.

This clonotype has ten or more counts. V is TRBV10-1 and J is TRBJ2-3; 9 bases line up with TRBD2. Unmatched junction bases numbered 8, after V lost 11 bases and J lost 2 bases. This CDR3 has 14 residues. Germline CDR1 is WNHNN and CDR2 is SYGVQD (reference sequence). The CDR3 region has the DNA TGCGCCGGGGGACTAGCTGAGCTCACAGATACGCAGTATTTT. Residues: CAGGLAELTDTQYF.

This clonotype was seen repeatedly, ten times or more. V is TRBV27 and J is TRBJ1-4, with 10 bases aligning to TRBD1. There are 14 residues in the CDR3. The trim removed 4 bases at V and 7 bases at J, leaving 3 bases unmatched. Germline lookup yields CDR1 MNHEY and CDR2 SMNVEV (reference sequence). The CDR3 spells CASSSWTGGEKLFF. In DNA form, the CDR3 reads TGTGCCAGCAGTTCTTGGACAGGGGGTGAAAAACTGTTTTTT. The complete variable domain, with remaining parts taken from reference TRBV27 and TRBJ1-4, reads EAQVTQNPRYLITVTGKKLTVTCSQNMNHEYMSWYRQDPGLGLRQIYYSMNVEVTDKGDVPEGYKVSRKEKRNFPLILESPSPNQTSLYFCASSSWTGGEKLFFGSGTQLSVL.

Worth noting for this clonotype: Being one base from a much bigger clone, this may be a read error. The V gene is TRBV20-1, the J gene TRBJ2-7, with 12 nucleotides matching TRBD2. Germline-derived CDR1 and CDR2 are DFQATT and SNEGSKA (reference sequence). The CDR3 consists of 17 residues. The ends lost 4 bases at V and 2 bases at J; junction bases unmatched: 12. CDR3 coding DNA: TGCAGTGCTAACAGGGGAGGGACTAGCGGGTCCACCTACGAGCAGTACTTC. Amino acid sequence: CSANRGGTSGSTYEQYF.

The table lists this clonotype with a count of one. Given a much more abundant clone one base away, this may be a read error. Because the CDR3 is missing its conserved closing phenylalanine or tryptophan, this is likely a read error. The gene calls are TRBV12-3 or TRBV12-4 and TRBJ1-1; D is undetermined. The CDR3 covers 15 residues. Trimming took 2 bases from V and 2 from J, leaving 12 bases between them. CDR3 in amino acids: CASSLIGEGNTEAFL. The CDR3 coding sequence is TGTGCCAGCAGTTTAATTGGGGAAGGCAACACTGAAGCTTTCCTT.

This clonotype was recorded many times. The genes are TRBV6-1 and TRBJ1-1, with a weak D call TRBD1 (6 bases). V was cut by 7 bases and J by 0 bases, with 24 bases left in between. The CDR3 covers 18 residues. Germline V gene lookup returns CDR1 MNHNS and CDR2 SASEGT. The CDR3 protein is CASTRLGGEFRVNTEAFF. CDR3 DNA: TGTGCCAGCACCCGACTGGGGGGCGAATTTAGGGTGAACACTGAAGCTTTCTTT.

This clonotype was picked up many times. The chain combines TRBV10-2 with TRBJ1-2; D gene ambiguous. With 6 bases removed from V and 3 bases from J, the gap between germline ends came to 20 bases. The CDR3 is 16 amino acids. Germline CDR1 is WSHSY and CDR2 is SAAADI. The CDR3 spells CASRGRALKGYYGYTF. In DNA, the CDR3 is TGCGCCAGCAGAGGCCGGGCCCTAAAAGGGTACTATGGCTACACCTTC.

The J gene is TRBJ1-4, the V gene TRBV6-1; D not resolved. This CDR3 is 17 amino acids long. V dropped 6 bases and J dropped 0 bases, with 17 bases sitting between them. Germline V lookup: CDR1 MNHNS, CDR2 SASEGT. CDR3 sequence: CASSTTARGSTNEKLFF. The CDR3 region has the DNA TGTGCCAGCAGCACGACCGCCCGGGGTTCAACTAATGAAAAACTGTTTTTT.

Ten or more counts support this clonotype. The chain recombines TRBV9 with TRBJ1-5, with D uncertain. V lost 3 bases to trimming and J lost 8 bases, with 15 bases between them. CDR3 length: 14 residues. Germline CDR1 reads SGDLS; CDR2 reads YYNGEE. This chain's CDR3 is CASSADSHGEPQHF. CDR3 nucleotide sequence: TGTGCCAGCAGCGCCGACTCCCACGGGGAGCCCCAGCATTTT.

This clonotype was picked up many times. V usage is TRBV18 and J usage is TRBJ1-3; TRBD1 aligns across 7 bases. Germline V gene sequence: CDR1 KGHSH, CDR2 LQKENI. The CDR3 extends over 17 amino acids. V shed 2 bases, J shed 0 bases, and the junction held 7 bases outside the gene matches. CDR3 region: CASSPGGTGASGNTIYF. The DNA of the CDR3 is TGTGCCAGCTCACCAGGAGGTACAGGGGCCTCTGGAAACACCATATATTTT.

Comments on this clonotype: A much larger clonotype is one base distant, so this may be a read error. The J gene is TRBJ2-7, the V gene TRBV6-2 or TRBV6-3; 10 positions agree with TRBD2. This CDR3 is 13 amino acids long. Per the germline V gene, CDR1 is MNHEY and CDR2 is SVGEGT. CDR3 region: CASSQLAGVEQHF. The CDR3 nucleotides read TGTGCCAGCAGCCAGCTAGCGGGAGTTGAGCAGCACTTC.

The chain has TRBV7-9 and TRBJ2-7; D is perhaps TRBD2 (5 bases). Germline assignment: CDR1 SEHNR and CDR2 FQNEAQ (reference sequence). CDR3 length: 14 residues. V lost 5 bases and J lost 1, with 12 bases in between. This CDR3 is CASSGGVKSYEQYF. The CDR3 DNA sequence: TGTGCCAGCAGCGGAGGAGTTAAGTCCTACGAGCAGTACTTC.

The rearrangement uses TRBV19 and TRBJ2-3, with 7 bases aligning to TRBD1. There are 14 residues in the CDR3. Germline V lookup: CDR1 LNHDA, CDR2 SQIVND (reference sequence). Trimming removed 5 bases from V and 5 bases from J; junction bases left unmatched: 7. The CDR3 DNA reads as TGTGCCAGTAGTCCTGGACAGGTGGGAGATACGCAGTATTTT. Its protein product is CASSPGQVGDTQYF.

Ten or more counts support this clonotype. The chain uses TRBV6-2 or TRBV6-3 and TRBJ2-5; D perhaps matches TRBD1 (5 bases). Germline CDR1 and CDR2: MNHEY and SVGEGT. Trimming cost V 6 bases and J 2 bases, with 10 bases left between them. This CDR3 comprises 13 residues. CDR3 coding DNA: TGTGCCAGCAGCCGACAGATTCAAGAGACCCAGTACTTC. Protein: CASSRQIQETQYF.

To note about this clonotype: With a much larger clone just one base away, this may be a read error. V usage is TRBV6-1 and J usage is TRBJ2-1; TRBD1 aligns across 12 bases. The germline CDR1 and CDR2 sequences are MNHNS and SASEGT. The CDR3 has 16 residues. In nucleotides, the CDR3 is TGTGCCAGCAGTGAACGGGGGACAGGGGGCGCGGATGAGCAGCTCTTC. This encodes CASSERGTGGADEQLF.